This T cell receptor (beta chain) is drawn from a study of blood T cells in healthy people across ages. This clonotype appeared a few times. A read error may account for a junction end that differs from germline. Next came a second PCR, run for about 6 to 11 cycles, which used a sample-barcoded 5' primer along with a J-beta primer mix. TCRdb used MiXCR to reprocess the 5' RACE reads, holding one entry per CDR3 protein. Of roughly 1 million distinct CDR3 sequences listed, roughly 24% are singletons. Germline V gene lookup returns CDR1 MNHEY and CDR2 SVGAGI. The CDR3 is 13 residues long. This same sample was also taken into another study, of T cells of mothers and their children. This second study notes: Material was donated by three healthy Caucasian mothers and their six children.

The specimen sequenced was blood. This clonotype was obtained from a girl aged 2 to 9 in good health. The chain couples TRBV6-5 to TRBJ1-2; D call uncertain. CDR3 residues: CASKQGPFYGCTF. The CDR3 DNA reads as TGTGCCAGCAAACAAGGGCCCTTCTATGGCTGCACCTTC.